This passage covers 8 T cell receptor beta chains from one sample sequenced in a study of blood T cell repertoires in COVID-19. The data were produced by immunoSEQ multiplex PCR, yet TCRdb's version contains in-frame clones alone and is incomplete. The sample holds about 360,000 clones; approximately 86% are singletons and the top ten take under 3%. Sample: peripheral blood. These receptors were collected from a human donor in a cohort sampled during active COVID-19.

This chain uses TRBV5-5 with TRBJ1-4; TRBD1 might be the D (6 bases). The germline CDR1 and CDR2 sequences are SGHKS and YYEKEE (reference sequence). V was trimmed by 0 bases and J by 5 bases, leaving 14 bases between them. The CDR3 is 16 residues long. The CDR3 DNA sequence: TGTGCCAGCAGCTTGGACGGTGACAGGAGCAATGAAAAACTGTTTTTT. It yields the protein CASSLDGDRSNEKLFF.

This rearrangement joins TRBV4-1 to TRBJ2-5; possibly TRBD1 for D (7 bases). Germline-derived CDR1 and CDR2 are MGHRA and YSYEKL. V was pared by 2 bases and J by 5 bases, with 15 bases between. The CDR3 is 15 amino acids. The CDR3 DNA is TGCGCCAGCAGCCAACTGGCAGGGGGGAGGGAGACCCAGTACTTC. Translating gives CASSQLAGGRETQYF.

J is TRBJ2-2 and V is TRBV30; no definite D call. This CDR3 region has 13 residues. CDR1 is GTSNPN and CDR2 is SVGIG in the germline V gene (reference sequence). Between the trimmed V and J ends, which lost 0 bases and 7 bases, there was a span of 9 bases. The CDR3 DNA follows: TGTGCCTGGAGTGTGTTACGAGACGGGGAGCTGTTTTTT. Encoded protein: CAWSVLRDGELFF.

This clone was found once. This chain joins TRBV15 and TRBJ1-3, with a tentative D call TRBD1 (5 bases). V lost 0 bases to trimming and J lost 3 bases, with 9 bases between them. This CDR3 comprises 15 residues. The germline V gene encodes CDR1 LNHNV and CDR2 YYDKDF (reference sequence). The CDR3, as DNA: TGTGCCACCAGCAGAGATGGGGCAGATGGAAACACCATATATTTT. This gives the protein CATSRDGADGNTIYF.

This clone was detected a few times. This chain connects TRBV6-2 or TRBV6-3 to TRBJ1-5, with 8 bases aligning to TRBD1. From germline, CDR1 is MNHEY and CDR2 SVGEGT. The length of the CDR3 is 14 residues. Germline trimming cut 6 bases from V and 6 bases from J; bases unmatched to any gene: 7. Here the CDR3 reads CASSPQGESQPQHF. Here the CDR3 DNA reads TGTGCCAGCAGCCCACAGGGGGAAAGTCAGCCCCAGCATTTT.

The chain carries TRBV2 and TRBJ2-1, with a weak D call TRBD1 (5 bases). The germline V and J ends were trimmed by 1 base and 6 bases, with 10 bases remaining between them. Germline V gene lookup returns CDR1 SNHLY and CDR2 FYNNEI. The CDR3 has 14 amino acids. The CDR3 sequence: CASSEDRPVNEQFF. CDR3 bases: TGTGCCAGCAGTGAAGACAGGCCAGTCAATGAGCAGTTCTTC.

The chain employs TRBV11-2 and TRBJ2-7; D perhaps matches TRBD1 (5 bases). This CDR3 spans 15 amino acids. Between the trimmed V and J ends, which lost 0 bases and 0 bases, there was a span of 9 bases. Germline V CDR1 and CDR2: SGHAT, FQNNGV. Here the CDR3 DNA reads TGTGCCAGCAGCTTAGACAGGGTTAACTCCTACGAGCAGTACTTC. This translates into CASSLDRVNSYEQYF.

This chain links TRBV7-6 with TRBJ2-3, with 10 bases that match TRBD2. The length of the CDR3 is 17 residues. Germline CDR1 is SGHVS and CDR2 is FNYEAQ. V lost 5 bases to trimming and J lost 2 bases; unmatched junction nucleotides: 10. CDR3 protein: CASSPGIAGGNTDTQYF. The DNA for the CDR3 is TGTGCCAGCAGCCCAGGAATAGCGGGGGGCAACACAGATACGCAGTATTTT.